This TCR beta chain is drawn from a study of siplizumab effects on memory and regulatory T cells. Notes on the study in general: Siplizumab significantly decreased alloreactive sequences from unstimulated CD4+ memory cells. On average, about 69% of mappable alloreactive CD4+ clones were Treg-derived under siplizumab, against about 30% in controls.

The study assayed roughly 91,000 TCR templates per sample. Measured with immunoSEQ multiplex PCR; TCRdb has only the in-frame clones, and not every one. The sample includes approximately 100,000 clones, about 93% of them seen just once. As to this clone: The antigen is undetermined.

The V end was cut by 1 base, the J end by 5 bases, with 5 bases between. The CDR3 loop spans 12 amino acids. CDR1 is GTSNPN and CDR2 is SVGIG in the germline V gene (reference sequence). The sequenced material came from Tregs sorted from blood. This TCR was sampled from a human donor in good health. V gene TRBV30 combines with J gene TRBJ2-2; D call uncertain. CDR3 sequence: CAWSGGTGELFF. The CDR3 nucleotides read TGTGCCTGGAGTGGGGGTACCGGGGAGCTGTTTTTT.